This T cell receptor (beta chain) was documented in a study of blood T cell repertoires in COVID-19. The CDR3 is made up of 18 amino acids. Looked up from germline, CDR1 is LGHNA and CDR2 is YNFKEQ. V lost 0 bases, J lost 4 bases, and 12 bases stayed unmatched. Generated by immunoSEQ multiplex PCR, the TCRdb table keeps only in-frame clones and is missing some. Found here are 35,000 to 50,000 clones, about 87% of them singletons; the top ten hold just over 15%. This clonotype was obtained from a man in his 60s with active COVID-19. Sequenced: peripheral blood. The gene calls are TRBV4-2 and TRBJ1-2; 9 positions match TRBD1. The CDR3 loop reads CASSQDIGTGHPAYGYTF. The CDR3 coding sequence is TGTGCCAGCAGCCAAGATATTGGGACAGGGCATCCAGCCTATGGCTACACCTTC.